This is a list of T cell receptor beta chains from one sample in a study of identical twins. MiXCR, applied by TCRdb to the 5' RACE reads, yields one record per CDR3 protein. The sample lists 120,000 to 150,000 distinct CDR3 sequences, around 3.5% occurring once. Material for sequencing was memory T cells sorted from blood. The receptors shown here come from a man between 18 and 29 years old in good health. CDR3s leave out the opening cysteine and the closing phenylalanine or tryptophan. Fields, in order: V gene, CDR3 protein.

TRBV7-3 | ASSLIRAGNEQF
TRBV10-3 | AISGLAGEIGELF
TRBV20-1 | SALTLQNGYT
TRBV6-5 | ASSYKAGTGVTLH
TRBV7-8 | ASSSRPPGSTDTQY
TRBV5-1 | ASVAGETGELF
TRBV5-1 | ASSSPRALDTQY
TRBV19 | ASSLTGRTEAF
TRBV10-1 | ASSEVIGTYNEQF
TRBV28 | ASSLSQPQH
TRBV5-1 | ASSLAPAGDTYEQY
TRBV7-2 | ASSPRQGANQPQH
TRBV28 | ASSQQRETQY
TRBV11-2 | ASSLSPGGFYEQF
TRBV10-3 | ATATSGIQETQY
TRBV10-3 | AISEPTMNRGGPDTQY
TRBV12-3/TRBV12-4 | ASSPITSGRRDTQY
TRBV20-1 | SARGPWRNNEQF
TRBV5-5 | ASSLLLGFNQPQH
TRBV20-1 | SARDRLAESYNEQF
TRBV7-9 | ASSLRQDTGELF
TRBV28 | ASSPAAGMGNIQY
TRBV5-5 | ASKGGGPPGELF
TRBV11-1 | ASSLKGTSGRQSSYNEQF
TRBV30 | AWRPRLAGLSDTQY
TRBV7-9 | ASKRRELQETQY
TRBV5-5 | ASSPSGGSKEQY
TRBV7-6 | ASSLVLRQEQF
TRBV12-3/TRBV12-4 | ASSLDLGGQETQY
TRBV12-3/TRBV12-4 | ASSSNYGYT
TRBV5-5 | ASSGGYSNQPQH
TRBV12-3/TRBV12-4 | ASSFGNTIY
TRBV20-1 | SALKGGLVNTEAF
TRBV20-1 | SARGNSGSYEQY
TRBV3-1 | ASSQEPLSPVVTQY
TRBV5-1 | ASGRDNTGELF
TRBV2 | ASSLDRLGGGELF
TRBV14 | ASSPQGRGNEKLF
TRBV7-6 | ASSLNRNSNQPQH
TRBV3-1 | ASSQADQETQY
TRBV12-3/TRBV12-4 | ASRGRALYNEQF
TRBV3-1 | ASSQDMGLAKNIQY
TRBV6-1 | ASSTGQPSGANVLT
TRBV12-3/TRBV12-4 | ASNEGSETQY
TRBV10-2 | ASSVTSPGELF